This passage covers 19 T cell receptor beta chains from one sample sequenced in a study of T cell changes during pregnancy in multiple sclerosis. This table comes from immunoSEQ multiplex PCR, and its TCRdb copy is limited to in-frame clones, with some not included. The sample records about 33,000 clones, about 91% being singletons. Sequencing used CD4+ T cells from peripheral blood mononuclear cells, obtained in the third trimester of pregnancy. Every receptor here comes from a female donor in good health, enrolled as a control in a pregnancy study.

The J gene is TRBJ1-2, the V gene TRBV28; no firm D call. Germline V gene lookup returns CDR1 MDHEN and CDR2 SYDVKM. Trimming shortened V by 2 bases and J by 3 bases, and 22 bases separated the two germline ends. The CDR3 is made up of 18 amino acids. CDR3 sequence reads: CASSLISEIGETHYGYTF. For the CDR3, the DNA is TGTGCCAGCAGTTTAATCTCCGAGATCGGGGAGACCCACTATGGCTACACCTTC.

The chain carries TRBV27 and TRBJ2-3, with 9 bases lining up with TRBD2. Germline CDR1 MNHEY, CDR2 SMNVEV (reference sequence). This CDR3 has 16 amino acids. V dropped 2 bases and J dropped 4; count of bases not matched to a gene: 7. CDR3 bases: TGTGCCAGCAGTTTAAGGGCGGGAGGGCCGCCAGATACGCAGTATTTT. Amino acids: CASSLRAGGPPDTQYF.

The chain is built from TRBV7-9 and TRBJ2-5; 11 nucleotides match TRBD2. Unmatched junction bases numbered 8, after V lost 1 base and J lost 7 bases. The CDR3 spans 16 residues. The germline V gene encodes CDR1 SEHNR and CDR2 FQNEAQ (reference sequence). The CDR3, as DNA: TGTGCCAGCAGCTTAGTTGGGACTAGCGGCCCGGGGACCCAGTACTTC. Its protein is CASSLVGTSGPGTQYF.

CDR3 sequence reads: CASSLGGGSSNQPQHF. The CDR3 region has the DNA TGTGCCAGCAGCCTGGGCGGAGGGTCTAGCAATCAGCCCCAGCATTTT. The V gene is TRBV5-6, the J gene TRBJ1-5; D is undetermined. This CDR3 is built from 16 residues. Germline V gives CDR1 SGHDT, CDR2 YYEEEE. V was clipped by 4 bases and J by 0 bases, with 14 bases between them. The entire variable domain, with the rest obtained from reference TRBV5-6 and TRBJ1-5, is as follows: DAGVTQSPTHLIKTRGQQVTLRCSPKSGHDTVSWYQQALGQGPQFIFQYYEEEERQRGNFPDRFSGHQFPNYSSELNVNALLLGDSALYLCASSLGGGSSNQPQHFGDGTRLSIL.

The V and J genes are TRBV10-2 and TRBJ2-7; 9 positions agree with TRBD2. Germline V gene sequence: CDR1 WSHSY, CDR2 SAAADI. The CDR3 contains 14 residues. The V segment lost 3 bases and the J segment 0 bases; nucleotides outside the gene matches: 0. CDR3 nucleotide sequence: TGCGCCAGCAGTGAACTAGCGGGCTCCTACGAGCAGTACTTC. It yields the protein CASSELAGSYEQYF.

This rearrangement joins TRBV7-3 to TRBJ2-3, with TRBD2 matching over 15 bases. This CDR3 is built from 19 residues. Looked up from germline, CDR1 is SGHTA and CDR2 is FQGTGA. V trimming: 0 bases; J trimming: 2 bases; junction bases outside the gene matches: 6. In nucleotides, the CDR3 is TGTGCCAGCAGCTTAACCCCCGGGACTAGCGGGAGGAACACAGATACGCAGTATTTT. It codes for CASSLTPGTSGRNTDTQYF.

The chain carries TRBV4-1 and TRBJ2-3, with TRBD2 matching over 7 bases. CDR1 is MGHRA, CDR2 YSYEKL, per germline. V was pared by 1 base and J by 2 bases, with 6 bases of the junction left unmatched. This CDR3 is built from 16 residues. CDR3 protein: CASSQVGGVITDTQYF. CDR3 nucleotides: TGCGCCAGCAGCCAAGTGGGGGGGGTGATCACAGATACGCAGTATTTT.

This chain joins TRBV6-5 and TRBJ1-1, with 8 bases fitting TRBD1. This CDR3 spans 15 amino acids. Per germline, CDR1 MNHEY and CDR2 SVGAGI. Losses at the gene ends were 6 bases for V and 4 bases for J; bases not matched to a gene: 10. The CDR3 DNA reads as TGTGCCAGCAGAAAGAGGACAGGGTTAGGCACTGAAGCTTTCTTT. Its translation is CASRKRTGLGTEAFF.

The V call is TRBV27, the J call TRBJ1-1; D may be TRBD1 (6 bases). Germline V lookup: CDR1 MNHEY, CDR2 SMNVEV (reference sequence). Trimming removed 6 bases at V and 2 bases at J, with 10 bases between. This CDR3 comprises 13 residues. CDR3 nucleotide sequence: TGTGCCAGCAGGCGGACAGTTAACACTGAAGCTTTCTTT. Protein sequence: CASRRTVNTEAFF.

The chain is built from TRBV5-1 and TRBJ1-1; perhaps TRBD1 as D (5 bases). The V gene lost 3 bases and the J gene lost 5 bases, with 17 bases spanning the gap. Germline CDR1 SGHRS, CDR2 YFSETQ. CDR3 size: 15 residues. The CDR3 nucleotides read TGCGCCAGCAGCTCCGGTTCAGTGGGGGGGACTGAAGCTTTCTTT. Translation: CASSSGSVGGTEAFF.

DNA for the CDR3: TGTGCCATCAGTGAGTATTTTACACCGTCCGGGGCCAACGTCCTGACTTTC. As protein: CAISEYFTPSGANVLTF. V gene TRBV10-3 combines with J gene TRBJ2-6; D is unclear. Germline lookup yields CDR1 ENHRY and CDR2 SYGVKD. The CDR3 is made up of 17 amino acids. V lost 1 base, J lost 4 bases, and 14 bases lay in between.

The chain links TRBV9 to TRBJ2-7, with 7 bases identical to TRBD2. Per germline, CDR1 SGDLS and CDR2 YYNGEE. The V gene end was trimmed by 3 bases and the J gene end by 5 bases; junction bases not matched to a gene: 11. The CDR3 length is 15 residues. The CDR3 sequence is CASSAPSGSIDEQYF. The CDR3, as DNA: TGTGCCAGCAGCGCCCCTAGCGGCTCCATCGACGAGCAGTACTTC.

The rearrangement joins TRBV5-1 to TRBJ2-5, with TRBD2 matching over 15 bases. Unmatched junction bases numbered 7, after V lost 4 bases and J lost 3 bases. This CDR3 contains 17 residues. Germline assignment: CDR1 SGHRS and CDR2 YFSETQ. The CDR3 reads CASSLGLAGGQEETQYF. CDR3 bases: TGCGCCAGCAGCCTCGGACTAGCGGGGGGGCAAGAAGAGACCCAGTACTTC.

This clone has only a few counts. The V call is TRBV10-1, the J call TRBJ1-1; no clear D gene. In germline, CDR1 is WNHNN, CDR2 SYGVQD (reference sequence). CDR3 length equals 12 residues. Trimming stripped 6 bases from V and 6 bases from J, with 11 bases between. DNA of the CDR3: TGCGCCAGCAGCCGACAATTCTCTGAAGCTTTCTTT. Its translation: CASSRQFSEAFF.

This chain joins TRBV28 and TRBJ1-1; D remains ambiguous. The germline V and J ends were trimmed by 5 bases and 11 bases, with 15 bases remaining between them. The CDR3 runs to 12 residues. The V gene's germline CDR1 is MDHEN and CDR2 SYDVKM. The DNA of the CDR3 is TGTGCCAGCAGTCCCTCGTCGTTGTATGCTTTCTTT. Translating gives CASSPSSLYAFF.

The chain has TRBV7-6 and TRBJ1-2; TRBD1 matches 12 bases. This CDR3 is 15 amino acids long. Germline V gene lookup returns CDR1 SGHVS and CDR2 FNYEAQ. After removal of 5 bases from V and 3 bases from J, the junction contained 4 bases not matched to a gene. CDR3 residues: CASSAGQGADYGYTF. The CDR3 DNA reads TGTGCCAGCAGCGCGGGACAGGGGGCAGACTATGGCTACACCTTC.

The chain joins TRBV28 to TRBJ1-5; TRBD1 aligns across 9 bases. V was clipped by 8 bases and J by 6 bases; unmatched bases: 11. This CDR3 comprises 15 residues. Germline CDR1 and CDR2: MDHEN and SYDVKM. CDR3 nucleotide sequence: TGTGCCAGCTGGCCGGGACAGGGCGGGGGTCAGCCCCAGCATTTT. Encoded protein: CASWPGQGGGQPQHF.

This clone was seen once. The chain employs TRBV7-6 and TRBJ2-1, with D maybe TRBD1 (6 bases). The germline V and J ends were trimmed by 5 bases and 7 bases, with 27 bases remaining between them. Germline loops: CDR1 SGHVS, CDR2 FNYEAQ. CDR3 length equals 18 residues. CDR3 bases: TGTGCCAGCAGCCTTAGAGAGCTTGGGGGCCCGTCTTTGAATGAGCAGTTCTTC. Its protein product is CASSLRELGGPSLNEQFF.

The chain couples TRBV28 to TRBJ2-7, with 7 bases that match TRBD2. The germline V gene encodes CDR1 MDHEN and CDR2 SYDVKM. J gave up 10 bases and V 2 bases, and 5 bases lay outside the gene matches. This CDR3 spans 12 amino acids. Here the CDR3 DNA reads TGTGCCAGCAGTTTAGGCGGGAGACTTCAGTACTTC. Encoded protein: CASSLGGRLQYF.